These 13 T cell receptor beta chains were all obtained from the same sample, sequenced in a study of blood T cells in healthy people across ages. It was with a sample-barcoded 5' primer and a J-beta primer mix that a second PCR of about 7 to 12 cycles was run. TCRdb reanalysed the 5' RACE reads using MiXCR and keeps one entry per CDR3 protein. Found here are 720,000 or so distinct CDR3 sequences, 35% to 50% of them singletons; the top ten hold around 30%. The sequenced material came from blood. These receptors were taken from a man older than 75 in good health.

This clonotype has a handful of counts. The gene calls are TRBV6-2 or TRBV6-3 and TRBJ1-2; weak D call: TRBD1 (5 bases). Germline CDR1 MNHEY, CDR2 SVGEGT. This CDR3 has 16 amino acids. Trimming left V 4 bases short and J 0 bases short, with 15 bases between. The CDR3: CASSSLRDSANYGYTF. Here the CDR3 DNA reads TGTGCCAGCAGTTCCCTCCGGGACTCCGCTAACTATGGCTACACCTTC.

The chain uses TRBV29-1 and TRBJ2-7; a possible D gene is TRBD2 (5 bases). V was shortened by 0 bases and J by 5 bases, with 8 bases between the two germline ends. Germline V gives CDR1 SQVTM, CDR2 ANQGSEA. The CDR3 consists of 12 residues. The CDR3 region has the DNA TGCAGCGTTGAAGATGAGGGAAACGAGCAGTACTTC. Residues: CSVEDEGNEQYF.

This clonotype was seen only a few times. The rearrangement links TRBV5-1 to TRBJ2-5; no clear D. V shed 7 bases and J shed 4 bases, with 17 bases lying between them. Germline V CDR1 and CDR2: SGHRS, YFSETQ. The CDR3 spans 14 residues. Written as DNA, the CDR3 is TGCGCCAGCGGCCCAATGGTGGGCCCAGAGACCCAGTACTTC. Translated: CASGPMVGPETQYF.

This chain uses TRBV7-2 with TRBJ2-3, with TRBD1 matching 9 bases. The CDR3 covers 14 residues. Germline V gives CDR1 SGHTA, CDR2 FQGNSA. V was pared by 6 bases and J by 6 bases, with 7 bases of the junction left unmatched. The CDR3 loop reads CASRSGGTGDTQYF. In DNA form, the CDR3 reads TGTGCCAGCAGATCCGGCGGGACAGGGGATACGCAGTATTTT.

The chain employs TRBV5-1 and TRBJ1-1, with unresolved D. CDR3 length equals 12 residues. V was clipped by 4 bases and J by 2 bases, with 6 bases between them. Germline V gene lookup returns CDR1 SGHRS and CDR2 YFSETQ. CDR3 sequence (DNA): TGCGCCAGCAGCGAAGGTAACACTGAAGCTTTCTTT. This gives the protein CASSEGNTEAFF.

The rearrangement links TRBV27 to TRBJ2-7; 7 bases are a match to TRBD1. CDR1 MNHEY and CDR2 SMNVEV come from the germline V gene (reference sequence). The V gene end was trimmed by 5 bases and the J gene end by 6 bases; junction bases not matched to a gene: 13. The length of the CDR3 is 15 residues. CDR3 DNA sequence: TGTGCCAGCAGTCCTCGACAGGGAATTATTGGCGAGCAGTACTTC. As protein: CASSPRQGIIGEQYF.

The chain links TRBV28 to TRBJ1-5; 7 nucleotides agree with TRBD1. This CDR3 is 16 amino acids long. Trimming took 4 bases from V and 9 from J; bases not matched to a gene: 15. Germline V gives CDR1 MDHEN, CDR2 SYDVKM. CDR3 DNA sequence: TGTGCCAGCAGTTCCCGAGGGACAGCCCCTAGATCGCCCCAGCATTTT. Protein product: CASSSRGTAPRSPQHF. Variable domain in full (rest from reference TRBV28 and TRBJ1-5): DVKVTQSSRYLVKRTGEKVFLECVQDMDHENMFWYRQDPGLGLRLIYFSYDVKMKEKGDIPEGYSVSREKKERFSLILESASTNQTSMYLCASSSRGTAPRSPQHFGDGTRLSIL.

The rearrangement uses TRBV6-1 and TRBJ2-5, with TRBD1 matching 9 bases. J gave up 5 bases and V 7 bases, and 8 bases lay outside the gene matches. Germline-derived CDR1 and CDR2 are MNHNS and SASEGT. The CDR3 runs to 14 residues. CDR3 nucleotides: TGTGCCAGCACCCTCACAGGGGGCTGGGAGACCCAGTACTTC. Its protein product is CASTLTGGWETQYF.

The chain recombines TRBV9 with TRBJ2-5, with a possible D match to TRBD2 (6 bases). V dropped 0 bases and J dropped 5 bases, with 14 bases sitting between them. CDR1 and CDR2 (germline): SGDLS, YYNGEE. The CDR3 consists of 15 residues. This CDR3 reads CASSVAPTSQETQYF. The DNA for the CDR3 is TGTGCCAGCAGCGTAGCCCCGACTAGTCAGGAGACCCAGTACTTC.

The rearrangement uses TRBV7-2 and TRBJ1-1; D perhaps matches TRBD1 (6 bases). This CDR3 contains 14 residues. V lost 5 bases and J lost 4, with 14 bases in between. CDR1 is SGHTA, CDR2 FQGNSA, per germline. CDR3 region: CASSPVGGSTEAFF. The CDR3 DNA reads as TGTGCCAGCAGCCCTGTAGGGGGGAGCACTGAAGCTTTCTTT.

The V call is TRBV20-1, the J call TRBJ2-2; a weak D match, TRBD1 (6 bases). The CDR3 extends over 12 amino acids. Germline CDR1 is DFQATT and CDR2 is SNEGSKA (reference sequence). The V end was cut by 7 bases, the J end by 7 bases, with 13 bases between. CDR3 amino acids: CSVYRVGGELFF. The CDR3 DNA is TGCAGTGTATACAGGGTTGGCGGGGAGCTGTTTTTT.

This chain links TRBV25-1 with TRBJ2-7; 7 bases are a match to TRBD2. The germline CDR1 and CDR2 sequences are MGHDK and SYGVNS. V shed 3 bases, J shed 4 bases, and the junction held 12 bases outside the gene matches. The CDR3 totals 16 residues. Written as DNA, the CDR3 is TGTGCCAGCAGTGACTCCTCTGGGACTATTCTTTACGAGCAGTACTTC. It codes for CASSDSSGTILYEQYF.

Comment on this clonotype: The junction does not match germline at one end; this may be a read error. The chain couples TRBV4-3 to TRBJ1-1; D remains unclear. Germline CDR1 and CDR2: LGHNA and YSLEER. This CDR3 contains 12 residues. This chain's CDR3 is CTSSQTGSEAFF. CDR3 bases: TGCACCAGCAGCCAAACCGGGTCTGAAGCTTTCTTT.